The subject of this entry is one TCR beta chain. The data originate from a study of shared clonotypes between healthy human individuals. Sequencing used immunoSEQ multiplex PCR; TCRdb keeps in-frame clones, though not all of them. The data contain about 2.5 million clones, just under 95% of them singletons. Germline loops: CDR1 MGHRA, CDR2 YSYEKL. The CDR3 runs to 14 residues. The ends were cut back, 1 base at V and 3 bases at J, with 7 bases in the middle. The TCR originated in a man younger than 35 in good health. Some clones in this sample may be carry-over from other donors' samples. V gene TRBV4-1 combines with J gene TRBJ1-5; tentatively, D is TRBD1 (6 bases). The specimen sequenced was naive CD4+ T cells from PBMCs. As for subset: CD45RA+ positively selected. The DNA for the CDR3 is TGCGCCAGCAGCCAAGGACAGGTCAATCAGCCCCAGCATTTT. The encoded protein is CASSQGQVNQPQHF.